This TCR beta chain was obtained from a study of T cell responses to AZD1222 COVID-19 vaccine. The CDR3 loop spans 15 amino acids. V lost 3 bases, J lost 0 bases, and 14 bases lay in between. Germline-derived CDR1 and CDR2 are DFQATT and SNEGSKA (reference sequence). Sequencing was performed with immunoSEQ multiplex PCR; in TCRdb, only in-frame clones are kept and a portion is missing. The sample includes 68,000 or so clones, 60% to 85% of them seen just once. The V and J genes are TRBV20-1 and TRBJ1-1; weak D call: TRBD1 (5 bases). This sequence originates from an adult in good health. This sample comprised peripheral blood, obtained on day 0 of AZD1222 vaccination. The CDR3 nucleotides are TGCAGTGCTAGTTCTCCGCAGGGCATGAACACTGAAGCTTTCTTT. This gives the protein CSASSPQGMNTEAFF.